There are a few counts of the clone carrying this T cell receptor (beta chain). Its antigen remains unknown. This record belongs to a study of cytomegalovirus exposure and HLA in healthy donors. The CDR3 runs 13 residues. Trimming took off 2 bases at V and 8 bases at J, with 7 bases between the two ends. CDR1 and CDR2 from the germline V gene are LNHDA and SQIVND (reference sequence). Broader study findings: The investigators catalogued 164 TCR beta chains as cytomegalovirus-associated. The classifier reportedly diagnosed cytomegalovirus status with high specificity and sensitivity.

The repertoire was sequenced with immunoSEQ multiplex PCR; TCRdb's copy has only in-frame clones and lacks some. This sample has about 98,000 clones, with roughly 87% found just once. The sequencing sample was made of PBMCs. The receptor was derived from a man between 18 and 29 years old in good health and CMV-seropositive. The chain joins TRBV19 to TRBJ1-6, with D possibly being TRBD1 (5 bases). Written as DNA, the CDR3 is TGTGCCAGTAGTATATCGGGGGATTCACCCCTCCACTTT. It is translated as CASSISGDSPLHF.